One sample yielded the 12 T cell receptor beta chains listed below, sequenced in a study of T cells in tuberculosis. Thawed, overnight-rested PBMC were stained with GMM-loaded CD1B tetramer, viability dye and anti-CD3, then sorted. The CD1B tetramers carried C32 glucose monomycolate purified from Rhodococcus equi. Only in-frame clones appear in the TCRdb table, and some are missing; sequencing was by immunoSEQ multiplex PCR. The table includes roughly 61,000 clones, approximately 88% detected once. Input material: CD1b-GMM tetramer-negative cells sorted from PBMCs. These receptors were collected from an adult woman with latent tuberculosis.

The J gene is TRBJ2-7, the V gene TRBV6-1; unclear D gene. Germline V gene lookup returns CDR1 MNHNS and CDR2 SASEGT. Trimming took 0 bases from V and 3 from J, leaving 12 bases between them. There are 15 residues in the CDR3. CDR3 loop: CASSEASPKYYEQYF. CDR3 coding DNA: TGTGCCAGCAGTGAAGCATCACCTAAGTACTACGAGCAGTACTTC.

The chain has TRBV28 and TRBJ1-2, with a tentative D call TRBD1 (6 bases). The CDR3 covers 12 residues. V was trimmed by 5 bases and J by 4 bases, leaving 8 bases between them. CDR1 and CDR2 from the germline V gene are MDHEN and SYDVKM. In nucleotides, the CDR3 is TGTGCCAGCAGTCCACAGGGCTATGGCTACACCTTC. Translating it yields CASSPQGYGYTF.

The rearrangement uses TRBV7-2 and TRBJ1-2; possibly TRBD1 for D (5 bases). CDR1 is SGHTA, CDR2 FQGNSA, per germline. The CDR3 is 13 amino acids. Trimming stripped 5 bases from V and 2 bases from J, with 9 bases between. The CDR3: CASSVQGNYGYTF. In nucleotides, the CDR3 is TGTGCCAGCAGCGTCCAGGGAAACTATGGCTACACCTTC.

The rearrangement joins TRBV19 to TRBJ2-7; maybe TRBD1 (6 bases). The CDR3 is 15 amino acids. The V end was cut by 2 bases, the J end by 4 bases, with 15 bases between. Germline CDR1 reads LNHDA; CDR2 reads SQIVND (reference sequence). The CDR3 spells CASSISHGTSYEQYF. CDR3 nucleotides: TGTGCCAGTAGTATATCTCACGGGACATCTTACGAGCAGTACTTC.

The V and J genes are TRBV7-9 and TRBJ2-3; 9 bases agree with TRBD1. CDR3 length equals 15 residues. The trim removed 4 bases at V and 1 base at J, leaving 3 bases unmatched. Per germline, CDR1 SEHNR and CDR2 FQNEAQ (reference sequence). CDR3 nucleotide sequence: TGTGCCAGCAGCTGGGGACAGGGTGGCACAGATACGCAGTATTTT. It yields the protein CASSWGQGGTDTQYF.

The chain links TRBV19 to TRBJ1-2; a possible D gene is TRBD1 (6 bases). This CDR3 has 14 residues. The V and J ends lost 2 bases and 3 bases respectively, with 10 bases between them. CDR1 and CDR2 (germline): LNHDA, SQIVND (reference sequence). The CDR3 bases are TGTGCCAGTAGTATAATAGGGACACACTATGGCTACACCTTC. This encodes CASSIIGTHYGYTF.

J is TRBJ2-7 and V is TRBV6-5; 8 bases line up with TRBD1. The V and J ends lost 5 bases and 10 bases, in that order; junction bases with no gene match: 16. The CDR3 contains 15 residues. The germline gives CDR1 MNHEY, CDR2 SVGAGI. The CDR3 DNA reads TGTGCCAGCAGTCCCCCCGGACAGGGACCGGGGATTCAGTACTTC. It codes for CASSPPGQGPGIQYF.

The chain's CDR3 is CASTVQGLGNYGYTF. The CDR3 DNA reads as TGTGCCAGTACGGTACAGGGGTTAGGTAACTATGGCTACACCTTC. J is TRBJ1-2 and V is TRBV19, with 7 bases aligning to TRBD1. CDR3 length: 15 amino acids. The germline gives CDR1 LNHDA, CDR2 SQIVND (reference sequence). V shed 7 bases, J shed 1 base, and the junction held 9 bases outside the gene matches.

CDR3 in DNA: TGCGCCAGCAGCTTGGAAGTGGGGGCAGGGGAAGCTTTCTTT. Its protein is CASSLEVGAGEAFF. The chain couples TRBV5-1 to TRBJ1-1, with a weak D call TRBD1 (6 bases). The CDR3 length is 14 residues. V was pared by 0 bases and J by 8 bases, with 14 bases between. Germline V gene lookup returns CDR1 SGHRS and CDR2 YFSETQ. Complete variable domain (other parts from reference TRBV5-1 and TRBJ1-1): KAGVTQTPRYLIKTRGQQVTLSCSPISGHRSVSWYQQTPGQGLQFLFEYFSETQRNKGNFPGRFSGRQFSNSRSEMNVSTLELGDSALYLCASSLEVGAGEAFFGQGTRLTVV.

This clone was recorded a few times. The chain employs TRBV19 and TRBJ1-1; 8 nucleotides line up with TRBD1. From germline, CDR1 is LNHDA and CDR2 SQIVND (reference sequence). V lost 7 bases and J lost 4; bases outside the gene matches: 26. The CDR3 is 20 residues long. This CDR3 reads CASTPRIGQGGFNTGTEAFF. CDR3 coding DNA: TGTGCCAGTACCCCCCGGATCGGACAGGGTGGGTTTAATACGGGCACTGAAGCTTTCTTT.

The genes are TRBV5-1 and TRBJ2-7, with D possibly being TRBD2 (5 bases). The CDR3 has 14 amino acids. Trimming took off 0 bases at V and 3 bases at J, with 10 bases between the two ends. The germline CDR1 and CDR2 sequences are SGHRS and YFSETQ. The DNA for the CDR3 is TGCGCCAGCAGCTTGGAAAACGGACTCTACGAGCAGTACTTC. This codes for CASSLENGLYEQYF.

The chain has TRBV9 and TRBJ2-1; D is perhaps TRBD1 (8 bases). The CDR3 contains 18 residues. Per germline, CDR1 SGDLS and CDR2 YYNGEE. The ends were cut back, 4 bases at V and 8 bases at J, with 28 bases in the middle. CDR3 sequence (DNA): TGTGCCAGCAGCTACCAAGCGCGGACAGGGCCCCGGGGGGATGAGCAGTTCTTC. Translated: CASSYQARTGPRGDEQFF.